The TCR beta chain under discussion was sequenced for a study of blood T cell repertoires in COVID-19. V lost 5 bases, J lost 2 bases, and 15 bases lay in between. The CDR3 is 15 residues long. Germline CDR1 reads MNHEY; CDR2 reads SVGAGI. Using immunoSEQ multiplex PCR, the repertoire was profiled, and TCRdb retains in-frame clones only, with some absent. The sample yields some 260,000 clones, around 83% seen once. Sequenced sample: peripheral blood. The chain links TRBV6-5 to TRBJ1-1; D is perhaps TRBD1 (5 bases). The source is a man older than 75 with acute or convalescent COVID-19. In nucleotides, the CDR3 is TGTGCCAGCAGTCCCCGGACATCGACAAACACTGAAGCTTTCTTT. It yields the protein CASSPRTSTNTEAFF.